A single sample is the source of the 10 T cell receptor beta chains below, sequenced in a study of response to subunit inactivated influenza vaccine. MiXCR, run by TCRdb on the RT-PCR reads, gives a single entry per CDR3 protein. The table includes roughly 790,000 distinct CDR3 sequences, around 21% detected once. The sequencing here drew on PBMCs from blood, taken about 5 days after vaccination. These receptors were collected from a man aged 45-60 years who received an inactivated influenza vaccine.

DNA of the CDR3: TGTGCCAGCAGCTTATTGTTAGGATCAGGGGGAAACCACTATGGCTACACCTTC. Its translation: CASSLLLGSGGNHYGYTF. This chain joins TRBV7-8 and TRBJ1-2; 7 nucleotides match TRBD1. The CDR3 length is 18 residues. The V gene's germline CDR1 is SGHVS and CDR2 FQNEAQ. Germline trimming cut 2 bases from V and 3 bases from J; bases unmatched to any gene: 15.

This clonotype has just a few counts. V usage is TRBV29-1 and J usage is TRBJ1-2, with D possibly matching TRBD1 (5 bases). Trimming pared 6 bases from V and 0 bases from J, leaving 11 bases between. Germline CDR1 reads SQVTM; CDR2 reads ANQGSEA. The length of the CDR3 is 13 residues. The CDR3: CSVNGAANYGYTF. In DNA, the CDR3 is TGCAGCGTGAACGGGGCAGCTAACTATGGCTACACCTTC.

The table lists this clonotype with a few counts. The chain is built from TRBV20-1 and TRBJ2-1; no firm D call. The germline V gene encodes CDR1 DFQATT and CDR2 SNEGSKA (reference sequence). The CDR3 is made up of 14 amino acids. The V end was cut by 3 bases, the J end by 6 bases, with 15 bases between. The CDR3 sequence is CSARASLESNEQFF. In nucleotides, the CDR3 is TGCAGTGCTAGGGCCTCCTTGGAGAGCAATGAGCAGTTCTTC.

This chain joins TRBV20-1 and TRBJ2-7; D is ambiguous. Germline V gene sequence: CDR1 DFQATT, CDR2 SNEGSKA (reference sequence). V was pared by 0 bases and J by 4 bases, with 16 bases between. This CDR3 contains 15 residues. The CDR3 here is CSARDSRGSPYEQYF. The DNA of the CDR3 is TGCAGTGCTAGAGATAGTCGTGGCAGTCCTTACGAGCAGTACTTC.

The chain employs TRBV24-1 and TRBJ2-2; 9 bases match TRBD1. V trimming: 0 bases; J trimming: 5 bases; junction bases outside the gene matches: 18. CDR3 length: 21 amino acids. CDR1 KGHDR and CDR2 SFDVKD come from the germline V gene. The CDR3 sequence is CATSDLQTDGYRGRGTGELFF. CDR3 nucleotide sequence: TGTGCCACCAGTGATTTGCAGACCGACGGCTACAGGGGGCGCGGGACCGGGGAGCTGTTTTTT.

The chain links TRBV10-2 to TRBJ2-7; the D gene is possibly TRBD1 (5 bases). This CDR3 spans 14 amino acids. V lost 3 bases and J lost 1, with 10 bases in between. Germline CDR1 and CDR2: WSHSY and SAAADI. CDR3 residues: CASSEQVTSYEQYF. The CDR3 DNA is TGCGCCAGCAGTGAACAGGTTACTTCCTACGAGCAGTACTTC.

This clonotype has only a few counts. J is TRBJ2-2 and V is TRBV15; D gene ambiguous. Trimming stripped 3 bases from V and 1 base from J, with 9 bases between. Per the germline V gene, CDR1 is LNHNV and CDR2 is YYDKDF (reference sequence). CDR3 size: 15 residues. CDR3 sequence: CATSSNKRNTGELFF. CDR3 in DNA: TGTGCCACCAGCAGTAATAAGCGGAACACCGGGGAGCTGTTTTTT.

This clonotype has only a few counts. The J gene is TRBJ2-2, the V gene TRBV5-1; D not certain. CDR3 length: 14 residues. Germline values: CDR1 SGHRS, CDR2 YFSETQ. Trimming removed 4 bases from V and 3 bases from J, with 10 bases in between. CDR3 region: CASSPRVYTGELFF. CDR3 in DNA: TGCGCCAGCAGCCCGCGTGTGTACACCGGGGAGCTGTTTTTT.

V is TRBV12-3 or TRBV12-4 and J is TRBJ2-7; 9 bases align to TRBD1. The CDR3 covers 15 residues. The J segment lost 2 bases and the V segment lost 5 bases, leaving 7 bases of the junction unmatched. The CDR3 nucleotides are TGTGCCAGCAGTCCCCCAGGGACAGGGCCCTACGAGCAGTACTTC. Its translation: CASSPPGTGPYEQYF.

This rearrangement joins TRBV5-1 to TRBJ2-1; D ambiguous. Looked up from germline, CDR1 is SGHRS and CDR2 is YFSETQ. The CDR3 sequence is 16 residues long. The V and J ends lost 1 base and 4 bases respectively, with 15 bases between them. This chain's CDR3 is CASSLNRYRAYNEQFF. In DNA form, the CDR3 reads TGCGCCAGCAGCTTGAATCGGTATCGGGCTTACAATGAGCAGTTCTTC.